The 25 T cell receptor beta chains reported below all come from one sample, sequenced in a study of response to subunit inactivated influenza vaccine. Via MiXCR, TCRdb re-called the RT-PCR reads, giving one row per CDR3 protein. The profile shows approximately 530,000 distinct CDR3 sequences, 6% to 9% of them singletons. The sample was PBMCs from blood, taken roughly 24 months after vaccination. All receptors derive from a man aged 45 to 75 who received an inactivated influenza vaccine.

This clonotype showed up just a few times. The chain carries TRBV6-5 and TRBJ2-4; TRBD2 matches at 8 bases. This CDR3 comprises 15 residues. CDR1 is MNHEY and CDR2 is SVGAGI in the germline V gene. Trimming cost V 5 bases and J 4 bases; bases outside gene matches: 7. The CDR3 region has the DNA TGTGCCAGCAGTCACCCCCGGGAGGGTAAAAACATTCAGTACTTC. It specifies CASSHPREGKNIQYF.

Ten or more counts support this clonotype. The CDR3 region is CASSSPGTNEKLFF. The CDR3 region has the DNA TGTGCCAGCAGCTCCCCGGGAACGAATGAAAAACTGTTTTTT. The rearrangement links TRBV5-8 to TRBJ1-4; no clear D. Trimming left V 3 bases short and J 5 bases short, with 11 bases between. CDR1 and CDR2 from the germline V gene are SGHTS and YDEGEE. The CDR3 has 14 amino acids.

This clonotype occurred many times. V and J are TRBV11-3 and TRBJ2-3; no firm D call. Germline V gene lookup returns CDR1 SGHNT and CDR2 YENEEA. Trimming left V 0 bases short and J 5 bases short, with 6 bases between. The CDR3 length is 13 residues. DNA of the CDR3: TGTGCCAGCAGCTTAGAGGAGCGAGATACGCAGTATTTT. This gives the protein CASSLEERDTQYF.

The rearrangement joins TRBV24-1 to TRBJ2-1; D not certain. This CDR3 is 13 amino acids long. The germline V gene has CDR1 KGHDR and CDR2 SFDVKD. Trimming removed 3 bases at V and 3 bases at J, with 5 bases between. Here the CDR3 DNA reads TGTGCCACCAGTGATGGGGACTACAATGAGCAGTTCTTC. This sequence encodes CATSDGDYNEQFF.

In this sample, this clonotype turned up a few times. The CDR3 sequence: CSASRTSGSVGGTQYF. CDR3 coding DNA: TGCAGTGCTTCCCGGACTAGCGGGAGTGTCGGGGGTACGCAGTATTTT. This chain uses TRBV20-1 with TRBJ2-3; 13 bases are shared with TRBD2. V lost 5 bases and J lost 8; bases outside the gene matches: 13. Germline V gives CDR1 DFQATT, CDR2 SNEGSKA (reference sequence). The CDR3 covers 16 residues.

The sample holds many counts of this clonotype. V and J are TRBV12-3 or TRBV12-4 and TRBJ1-5; D is undetermined. The CDR3 extends over 13 amino acids. V was clipped by 3 bases and J by 4 bases, with 7 bases between them. In nucleotides, the CDR3 is TGTGCCAGCAGTTTGACCGAGAATCAGCCCCAGCATTTT. This codes for CASSLTENQPQHF.

Only a few counts were recorded for this clonotype. The chain combines TRBV29-1 with TRBJ1-1; maybe TRBD1 (5 bases). Germline CDR1 reads SQVTM; CDR2 reads ANQGSEA. The V end lost 0 bases, the J end lost 6 bases, and 14 bases lay between the germline ends. This CDR3 is 14 amino acids long. CDR3 protein: CSVEDHGGRAEAFF. The CDR3 DNA reads as TGCAGCGTTGAAGATCACGGGGGACGGGCTGAAGCTTTCTTT.

This clonotype has a handful of counts. V usage is TRBV7-6 and J usage is TRBJ1-1; maybe TRBD1 (6 bases). CDR3 length equals 15 residues. V gave up 1 base and J gave up 2 bases, with 11 bases separating them. CDR1 and CDR2 from the germline V gene are SGHVS and FNYEAQ. The CDR3 DNA is TGTGCCAGCAGCTTAGTCCCACAGGGTAACACTGAAGCTTTCTTT. The encoded protein is CASSLVPQGNTEAFF.

This clonotype was seen a handful of times. This chain links TRBV15 with TRBJ2-3; D is unclear. Looked up from germline, CDR1 is LNHNV and CDR2 is YYDKDF (reference sequence). This CDR3 comprises 14 residues. V lost 4 bases to trimming and J lost 1 base, with 9 bases between them. CDR3 sequence (DNA): TGTGCCACCAGCACCACGGACGGCACAGATACGCAGTATTTT. Translated: CATSTTDGTDTQYF. The full variable domain, in which reference TRBV15 and TRBJ2-3 provide the parts outside the CDR3, is DAMVIQNPRYQVTQFGKPVTLSCSQTLNHNVMYWYQQKSSQAPKLLFHYYDKDFNNEADTPDNFQSRRPNTSFCFLDIRSPGLGDTAMYLCATSTTDGTDTQYFGPGTRLTVL.

This clonotype was found many times. The chain recombines TRBV10-1 with TRBJ2-5; no firm D call. The V gene lost 0 bases and the J gene lost 1 base, with 3 bases spanning the gap. The CDR3 loop spans 13 amino acids. Per germline, CDR1 WNHNN and CDR2 SYGVQD (reference sequence). CDR3 bases: TGCGCCAGCAGTGAGTCGATCCAAGAGACCCAGTACTTC. Protein: CASSESIQETQYF.

The rearrangement uses TRBV5-1 and TRBJ2-5; 10 bases map to TRBD1. The CDR3 has 15 residues. The V gene's germline CDR1 is SGHRS and CDR2 YFSETQ. The V gene end was trimmed by 4 bases and the J gene end by 1 base; junction bases not matched to a gene: 4. CDR3 sequence: CASSARTGGQETQYF. CDR3 bases: TGCGCCAGCAGCGCGCGGACAGGGGGCCAAGAGACCCAGTACTTC. Full variable domain (rest looked up from reference TRBV5-1 and TRBJ2-5): KAGVTQTPRYLIKTRGQQVTLSCSPISGHRSVSWYQQTPGQGLQFLFEYFSETQRNKGNFPGRFSGRQFSNSRSEMNVSTLELGDSALYLCASSARTGGQETQYFGPGTRLLVL.

In the case of this clonotype: A much larger clone sits a single nucleotide away, making a read error possible. The chain couples TRBV24-1 to TRBJ2-2, with 8 bases lining up with TRBD1. The germline gives CDR1 KGHDR, CDR2 SFDVKD. CDR3 length equals 14 residues. The CDR3 region has the DNA TGTGCCACCAGCAGGACAGGGAACTCCGGGGAGCTGTTTTTT. Translating gives CATSRTGNSGELFF.

This clonotype turned up a few times. The V and J genes are TRBV27 and TRBJ2-5; D may match TRBD1 or TRBD2 (6 bases each). Germline CDR1 and CDR2: MNHEY and SMNVEV (reference sequence). This CDR3 has 13 residues. With 11 bases removed from V and 5 bases from J, the gap between germline ends came to 18 bases. This chain's CDR3 is CAVSQGRRETQYF. The CDR3 DNA sequence: TGTGCCGTTTCTCAGGGGAGGAGGGAGACCCAGTACTTC.

J is TRBJ2-7 and V is TRBV15; tentative D call: TRBD1 (6 bases). The CDR3 contains 15 residues. V lost 0 bases and J 7 bases, leaving 16 bases between the germline ends. Germline V gene data show CDR1 as LNHNV and CDR2 as YYDKDF (reference sequence). CDR3 amino acids: CATSRDSAGQGEQYF. The CDR3, as DNA: TGTGCCACCAGCAGAGATTCGGCAGGGCAGGGGGAGCAGTACTTC.

The V gene is TRBV6-5, the J gene TRBJ2-7, with a possible D match to TRBD2 (6 bases). This CDR3 has 12 residues. Germline V gene data show CDR1 as MNHEY and CDR2 as SVGAGI. The CDR3 coding sequence is TGTGACGGCACCCGACTAGTTAACGAGCAGTACTTC. It specifies CDGTRLVNEQYF.

The sample holds a few counts of this clonotype. The gene calls are TRBV10-3 and TRBJ1-5; D not resolved. The CDR3 is 13 amino acids. Trimming removed 6 bases at V and 1 base at J, with 7 bases between. In germline, CDR1 is ENHRY, CDR2 SYGVKD. CDR3 loop: CAIRANSNQPQHF. The CDR3 nucleotides read TGTGCCATCAGGGCCAACAGCAATCAGCCCCAGCATTTT.

This clonotype has ten or more counts. DNA for the CDR3: TGCAGCGTTGAAAATTACAGCACAGATACGCAGTATTTT. Protein: CSVENYSTDTQYF. The V and J genes are TRBV29-1 and TRBJ2-3; no firm D call. The CDR3 is 13 residues long. Germline assignment: CDR1 SQVTM and CDR2 ANQGSEA. Trimming took 2 bases from V and 0 from J, leaving 6 bases between them.

This clonotype has a count of ten or more. The genes are TRBV20-1 and TRBJ2-1, with 7 bases that match TRBD2. Germline V gene lookup returns CDR1 DFQATT and CDR2 SNEGSKA (reference sequence). V was pared by 1 base and J by 4 bases, with 13 bases of the junction left unmatched. The CDR3 has 17 amino acids. Here the CDR3 reads CSARAAPGTISYNEQFF. Written as DNA, the CDR3 is TGCAGTGCTAGAGCAGCCCCAGGGACTATCTCTTACAATGAGCAGTTCTTC.

This clonotype appeared many times. The chain recombines TRBV5-1 with TRBJ2-5, with 7 bases aligning to TRBD2. The CDR3 is made up of 13 amino acids. CDR1 is SGHRS, CDR2 YFSETQ, per germline. The V and J ends lost 3 bases and 4 bases, in that order; junction bases with no gene match: 3. The CDR3 spells CASSSGGGETQYF. In DNA, the CDR3 is TGCGCCAGCAGCTCGGGGGGTGGAGAGACCCAGTACTTC.

In its sample, this clonotype was seen many times. The V and J genes are TRBV18 and TRBJ2-1; 14 bases map to TRBD2. The CDR3 extends over 18 amino acids. V trimming: 1 base; J trimming: 4 bases; junction bases outside the gene matches: 6. Germline V gene sequence: CDR1 KGHSH, CDR2 LQKENI. This chain's CDR3 is CASSPRGTSGSSYNEQFF. In DNA form, the CDR3 reads TGTGCCAGCTCACCACGCGGGACTAGCGGGAGTAGTTACAATGAGCAGTTCTTC.

Ten or more counts support this clonotype. The rearrangement uses TRBV5-1 and TRBJ2-2; no clear D gene. Trimming shortened V by 0 bases and J by 0 bases, and 6 bases separated the two germline ends. This CDR3 region has 15 residues. Germline-derived CDR1 and CDR2 are SGHRS and YFSETQ. The CDR3 is CASSLATTNTGELFF. The DNA for the CDR3 is TGCGCCAGCAGCTTGGCTACGACGAACACCGGGGAGCTGTTTTTT. Together with reference TRBV5-1 and TRBJ2-2, the CDR3 gives the full variable domain: KAGVTQTPRYLIKTRGQQVTLSCSPISGHRSVSWYQQTPGQGLQFLFEYFSETQRNKGNFPGRFSGRQFSNSRSEMNVSTLELGDSALYLCASSLATTNTGELFFGEGSRLTVL.

This clonotype appeared many times. The chain has TRBV12-3 or TRBV12-4 and TRBJ2-5; D remains ambiguous. V was cut by 3 bases and J by 13 bases, with 18 bases left in between. CDR3 length equals 13 residues. The CDR3 reads CASSFIPAGPRYF. CDR3 bases: TGTGCCAGCAGTTTCATCCCCGCCGGCCCGAGGTACTTC.

There are many counts of this clonotype. V usage is TRBV10-3 and J usage is TRBJ2-2; 15 positions agree with TRBD2. J gave up 5 bases and V 3 bases, and 13 bases lay outside the gene matches. This CDR3 comprises 20 residues. CDR1 and CDR2 from the germline V gene are ENHRY and SYGVKD. The CDR3 is CAISELPPGLAGGRTGELFF. The DNA for the CDR3 is TGTGCCATCAGTGAACTACCTCCCGGACTAGCGGGGGGGCGGACCGGGGAGCTGTTTTTT.

This clonotype was counted at least ten times. V is TRBV19 and J is TRBJ2-1; TRBD1 aligns across 9 bases. Looked up from germline, CDR1 is LNHDA and CDR2 is SQIVND (reference sequence). V lost 6 bases and J lost 1; bases outside the gene matches: 4. The CDR3 has 15 amino acids. The CDR3 loop reads CASSGQGRSYNEQFF. The CDR3 region has the DNA TGTGCCAGTAGCGGACAGGGGAGATCCTACAATGAGCAGTTCTTC.

Here the CDR3 reads CSARDQGSFGETQYF. Here the CDR3 DNA reads TGCAGTGCTAGAGATCAGGGATCCTTTGGGGAGACCCAGTACTTC. The chain links TRBV20-1 to TRBJ2-5, with TRBD1 as a possible D gene (5 bases). The germline V gene encodes CDR1 DFQATT and CDR2 SNEGSKA (reference sequence). V lost 0 bases, J lost 5 bases, and 16 bases lay in between. The CDR3 totals 15 residues.